Each of the 30 T cell receptor beta chains below was sequenced from the same sample in a study of tumor-infiltrating lymphocytes in localized non-small cell lung cancer. Measured with immunoSEQ multiplex PCR; TCRdb has only the in-frame clones, and not every one. The table includes some 17,000 clones, under 80% detected once. Sequenced: lung tumor tissue. These receptors were collected from a human donor with non-small cell lung cancer.

The chain uses TRBV19 and TRBJ1-2; D gene uncertain. The germline V gene has CDR1 LNHDA and CDR2 SQIVND (reference sequence). The CDR3 runs to 14 residues. The ends were cut back, 1 base at V and 8 bases at J, with 14 bases in the middle. The CDR3 here is CASSIGAPSGGYTF. CDR3 nucleotides: TGTGCCAGTAGTATAGGGGCCCCGTCGGGAGGCTACACCTTC.

This sequence joins TRBV4-2 and TRBJ2-3; 10 bases match TRBD2. This CDR3 is 15 amino acids long. Germline CDR1 and CDR2: LGHNA and YNFKEQ. The J segment lost 4 bases and the V segment lost 0 bases, leaving 1 base of the junction unmatched. The CDR3: CASSQEAGGPDTQYF. The CDR3 DNA follows: TGTGCCAGCAGCCAAGAAGCGGGAGGGCCAGATACGCAGTATTTT.

The chain links TRBV29-1 to TRBJ2-3; D remains unclear. Trimming removed 3 bases at V and 0 bases at J, with 7 bases between. The CDR3 runs to 13 residues. Germline CDR1 SQVTM, CDR2 ANQGSEA. In DNA, the CDR3 is TGCAGCGTTGAGGGGTGGAGCACAGATACGCAGTATTTT. Its protein product is CSVEGWSTDTQYF.

The chain is built from TRBV2 and TRBJ1-5; D is ambiguous. The length of the CDR3 is 14 residues. Trimming took off 6 bases at V and 5 bases at J, with 14 bases between the two ends. The V gene's germline CDR1 is SNHLY and CDR2 FYNNEI. The chain's CDR3 is CASSDTRGYQPQHF. The CDR3 DNA reads as TGTGCCAGCAGCGACACGAGAGGGTATCAGCCCCAGCATTTT.

CDR3 sequence (DNA): TGTGCCAGCAGCCGAACCGACGGCTACGAGCAGTACTTC. Encoded protein: CASSRTDGYEQYF. The J gene is TRBJ2-7, the V gene TRBV7-2, with no clear D. CDR1 is SGHTA and CDR2 is FQGNSA in the germline V gene. CDR3 length equals 13 residues. V lost 5 bases to trimming and J lost 3 bases, with 11 bases between them.

The chain couples TRBV30 to TRBJ2-7; a weak D match, TRBD1 (7 bases). The J call may be wrong; the DNA end is better matched by TRBJ2-5. From germline, CDR1 is GTSNPN and CDR2 SVGIG (reference sequence). The CDR3 extends over 13 amino acids. The CDR3 reads CAWSGRGLETQYF. The CDR3 nucleotides are TGTGCCTGGAGTGGGAGGGGGCTGGAGACCCAGTACTTC.

The V gene is TRBV5-4, the J gene TRBJ1-6; tentatively, D is TRBD1 (5 bases). V dropped 1 base and J dropped 7 bases, with 12 bases sitting between them. The CDR3 has 15 amino acids. CDR1 and CDR2 (germline): SGHNT, YYREEE (reference sequence). The CDR3 sequence: CASSLYLGQNSPLHF. In DNA form, the CDR3 reads TGTGCCAGCAGCTTGTATCTTGGACAAAATTCACCCCTCCACTTT. The complete variable domain, with remaining parts taken from reference TRBV5-4 and TRBJ1-6, reads ETGVTQSPTHLIKTRGQQVTLRCSSQSGHNTVSWYQQALGQGPQFIFQYYREEENGRGNFPPRFSGLQFPNYSSELNVNALELDDSALYLCASSLYLGQNSPLHFGNGTRLTVT.

The DNA of the CDR3 is TGTGCCAGTTCCGTGACTAGCGGCTCCTACGAGCAGTACTTC. Protein product: CASSVTSGSYEQYF. The V call is TRBV19, the J call TRBJ2-7, with 9 bases fitting TRBD2. Per the germline V gene, CDR1 is LNHDA and CDR2 is SQIVND (reference sequence). V shed 8 bases, J shed 0 bases, and the junction held 5 bases outside the gene matches. The CDR3 is 14 residues long.

In its sample, this clone ranks as medium-sized. V and J are TRBV5-1 and TRBJ2-7; TRBD2 matches 8 bases. The CDR3 sequence is 15 residues long. Germline CDR1 reads SGHRS; CDR2 reads YFSETQ. V shed 4 bases, J shed 4 bases, and the junction held 10 bases outside the gene matches. The CDR3 protein is CASSKEAGEVYEQYF. The CDR3 bases are TGCGCCAGCAGCAAAGAAGCGGGAGAGGTATACGAGCAGTACTTC.

The chain has TRBV5-6 and TRBJ1-2, with a possible D match to TRBD1 (6 bases). V gave up 1 base and J gave up 5 bases, with 12 bases separating them. The CDR3 has 14 amino acids. Germline V CDR1 and CDR2: SGHDT, YYEEEE. CDR3 DNA sequence: TGTGCCAGCAGCTTGATGGGACAACCTTATGGCTACACCTTC. It is translated as CASSLMGQPYGYTF.

This clone was observed a single time. This sequence joins TRBV5-1 and TRBJ2-2; D uncertain. The CDR3 extends over 16 amino acids. V was cut by 4 bases and J by 1 base, with 14 bases left in between. Germline lookup yields CDR1 SGHRS and CDR2 YFSETQ. The CDR3 bases are TGCGCCAGCAGCCCCCTCCCATCTTTGAACACCGGGGAGCTGTTTTTT. Residues: CASSPLPSLNTGELFF.

This chain links TRBV6-1 with TRBJ1-3; TRBD1 matches 7 bases. The CDR3 length is 14 residues. V shed 7 bases, J shed 1 base, and the junction held 4 bases outside the gene matches. CDR1 is MNHNS and CDR2 is SASEGT in the germline V gene. CDR3 protein: CASIRQGSGNTIYF. DNA for the CDR3: TGTGCCAGCATTAGACAGGGATCTGGAAACACCATATATTTT.

The J gene is TRBJ2-7, the V gene TRBV7-2, with D unclear. CDR3 size: 14 residues. V dropped 1 base and J dropped 2 bases, with 9 bases sitting between them. In germline, CDR1 is SGHTA, CDR2 FQGNSA. The CDR3 nucleotides are TGTGCCAGCAGCTTAGGGAGCGAGCCCTACGAGCAGTACTTC. Encoded protein: CASSLGSEPYEQYF.

The chain couples TRBV7-2 to TRBJ2-5, with TRBD1 as a possible D gene (5 bases). This CDR3 spans 13 amino acids. Germline CDR1 and CDR2: SGHTA and FQGNSA. V was shortened by 2 bases and J by 2 bases, with 6 bases between the two germline ends. CDR3: CASSLNRQETQYF. The CDR3, as DNA: TGTGCCAGCAGCTTAAACAGGCAAGAGACCCAGTACTTC.

The J gene is TRBJ1-1, the V gene TRBV29-1; D unclear. Per the germline V gene, CDR1 is SQVTM and CDR2 is ANQGSEA. Trimming cost V 3 bases and J 4 bases, with 12 bases left between them. This CDR3 spans 13 amino acids. The CDR3 reads CSVDGSPRTEAFF. CDR3 bases: TGCAGCGTTGATGGGTCCCCTCGCACTGAAGCTTTCTTT.

The J gene is TRBJ1-1, the V gene TRBV28; D may be TRBD1 (6 bases). Germline V gene data show CDR1 as MDHEN and CDR2 as SYDVKM. V lost 6 bases and J lost 1, with 12 bases in between. The CDR3 runs 14 residues. CDR3 sequence reads: CASRHDRQNTEAFF. CDR3 nucleotide sequence: TGTGCCAGCAGACACGACAGGCAGAACACTGAAGCTTTCTTT.

The rearrangement links TRBV7-9 to TRBJ1-2; no firm D call. Germline V gene sequence: CDR1 SEHNR, CDR2 FQNEAQ (reference sequence). Trimming removed 5 bases at V and 2 bases at J, with 15 bases between. The CDR3 contains 15 residues. For the CDR3, the DNA is TGTGCCAGCAGCCCCCTCCTTGAAGGGAACTATGGCTACACCTTC. Its protein product is CASSPLLEGNYGYTF.

The chain has TRBV2 and TRBJ2-3, with 9 bases lining up with TRBD1. The V and J ends lost 4 bases and 3 bases, in that order; junction bases with no gene match: 5. Germline CDR1 SNHLY, CDR2 FYNNEI. This CDR3 contains 15 residues. The CDR3 DNA is TGTGCCAGCAGTGCAACCGGGACAGGGACAGATACGCAGTATTTT. Translated: CASSATGTGTDTQYF.

This chain joins TRBV4-1 and TRBJ2-5; 11 bases are shared with TRBD2. J gave up 4 bases and V 3 bases, and 7 bases lay outside the gene matches. This CDR3 is built from 16 residues. Germline CDR1 and CDR2: MGHRA and YSYEKL. The CDR3 nucleotides are TGCGCCAGCAGCCAGCTTATAGCGGGAGGGTCAGAGACCCAGTACTTC. It codes for CASSQLIAGGSETQYF.

The V gene is TRBV11-2, the J gene TRBJ1-5; D gene unclear. Germline V lookup: CDR1 SGHAT, CDR2 FQNNGV. This CDR3 comprises 13 residues. V was trimmed by 2 bases and J by 2 bases, leaving 4 bases between them. The CDR3 loop reads CASSLQGNQPQHF. For the CDR3, the DNA is TGTGCCAGCAGCTTACAGGGCAATCAGCCCCAGCATTTT.

This chain uses TRBV25-1 with TRBJ2-2; 8 bases align to TRBD1. V lost 1 base and J lost 0; bases outside the gene matches: 1. The CDR3 runs 16 residues. Germline V gene sequence: CDR1 MGHDK, CDR2 SYGVNS. The CDR3 DNA reads TGTGCCAGCAGTGAATGGGACAGGACGAACACCGGGGAGCTGTTTTTT. Translated: CASSEWDRTNTGELFF.

The rearrangement links TRBV2 to TRBJ2-3; 12 positions agree with TRBD2. The germline V gene encodes CDR1 SNHLY and CDR2 FYNNEI. The J segment lost 1 base and the V segment lost 6 bases, leaving 8 bases of the junction unmatched. The CDR3 contains 17 residues. The CDR3 is CASRDYRLAGGTDTQYF. The CDR3 DNA follows: TGTGCCAGCAGAGACTATAGACTAGCGGGAGGCACAGATACGCAGTATTTT.

This clone has just a few counts. The rearrangement links TRBV28 to TRBJ1-5; D is perhaps TRBD1 (6 bases). Germline V gene data show CDR1 as MDHEN and CDR2 as SYDVKM. The CDR3 consists of 15 residues. V was clipped by 6 bases and J by 2 bases, with 14 bases between them. CDR3 in DNA: TGTGCCAGCAGCACTAGACAGGTTGGCAATCAGCCCCAGCATTTT. Its protein product is CASSTRQVGNQPQHF.

This chain uses TRBV9 with TRBJ2-1; D not certain. The CDR3 contains 13 residues. Germline assignment: CDR1 SGDLS and CDR2 YYNGEE. Trimming cost V 3 bases and J 12 bases, with 16 bases left between them. The CDR3 DNA is TGTGCCAGCAGCGGGTGGGATCGGCGCGGGCAGTTCTTC. It codes for CASSGWDRRGQFF.

The chain uses TRBV10-3 and TRBJ2-5; 8 bases line up with TRBD1. The CDR3 has 15 residues. Per the germline V gene, CDR1 is ENHRY and CDR2 is SYGVKD. With V trimmed by 9 bases and J by 3 bases, 12 bases remained unmatched. Written as DNA, the CDR3 is TGTGCCATGAGGGGGGTAACGGACAGGGAAGAGACCCAGTACTTC. Translation: CAMRGVTDREETQYF.

The chain uses TRBV27 and TRBJ2-1; 7 positions match TRBD2. CDR1 MNHEY and CDR2 SMNVEV come from the germline V gene (reference sequence). V was clipped by 2 bases and J by 0 bases; unmatched bases: 1. The CDR3 totals 15 residues. Here the CDR3 reads CASSLSGNSYNEQFF. In DNA, the CDR3 is TGTGCCAGCAGTTTAAGCGGGAACTCCTACAATGAGCAGTTCTTC.

The chain combines TRBV4-1 with TRBJ2-7; 14 bases fit TRBD2. The CDR3 covers 18 residues. Germline CDR1 and CDR2: MGHRA and YSYEKL. Unmatched junction bases numbered 8, after V lost 0 bases and J lost 4 bases. The CDR3 loop reads CASSQETSGRAVAYEQYF. CDR3 coding DNA: TGCGCCAGCAGCCAAGAGACTAGCGGGAGGGCCGTGGCGTACGAGCAGTACTTC.

The CDR3 region has the DNA TGTGCCATCAGTGAGGGTTTAGCGGGACGGACCCAAGAGACCCAGTACTTC. Amino acid sequence: CAISEGLAGRTQETQYF. This chain joins TRBV10-3 and TRBJ2-5; TRBD2 aligns across 8 bases. CDR3 size: 17 residues. The germline V gene encodes CDR1 ENHRY and CDR2 SYGVKD. V gave up 2 bases and J gave up 1 base; unmatched junction bases: 9.

The V call is TRBV6-5, the J call TRBJ2-7; D gene unclear. The CDR3 runs 12 residues. Germline CDR1 reads MNHEY; CDR2 reads SVGAGI. Trimming took 5 bases from V and 3 from J, leaving 8 bases between them. The CDR3 coding sequence is TGTGCCAGCAGTCCTCTCAACTACGAGCAGTACTTC. Protein sequence: CASSPLNYEQYF.

In DNA form, the CDR3 reads TGTGCCAGCACCCCGGGGGGACAGAACACTGAAGCTTTCTTT. Its protein product is CASTPGGQNTEAFF. The chain couples TRBV28 to TRBJ1-1; perhaps TRBD1 as D (6 bases). Germline values: CDR1 MDHEN, CDR2 SYDVKM. The CDR3 covers 14 residues. V was trimmed by 7 bases and J by 1 base, leaving 13 bases between them.